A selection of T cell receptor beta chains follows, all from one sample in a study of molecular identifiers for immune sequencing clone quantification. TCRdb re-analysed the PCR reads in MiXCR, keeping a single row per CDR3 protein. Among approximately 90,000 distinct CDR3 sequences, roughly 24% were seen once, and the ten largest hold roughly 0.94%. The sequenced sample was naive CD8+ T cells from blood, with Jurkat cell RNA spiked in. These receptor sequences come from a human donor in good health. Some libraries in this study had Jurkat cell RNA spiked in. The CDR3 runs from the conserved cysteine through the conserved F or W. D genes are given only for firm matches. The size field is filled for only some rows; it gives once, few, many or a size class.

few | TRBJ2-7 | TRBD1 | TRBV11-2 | TGTGCCAGCAGCTCATCGTGGGGGGACAGGGGGCACGAGCAGTACTTC | CASSSSWGDRGHEQYF
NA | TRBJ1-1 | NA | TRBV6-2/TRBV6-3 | TGTGCCACTACATACCGTGCTGGAGCTTTCTTT | CATTYRAGAFF
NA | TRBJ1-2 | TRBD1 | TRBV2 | TGTGCCAGCAGCACCGACAGGGACTATGGCTACACCTTC | CASSTDRDYGYTF
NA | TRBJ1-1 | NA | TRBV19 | TGTGCCAGTAGTATCGGGGGTGCTGAAGCTTTCTTT | CASSIGGAEAFF
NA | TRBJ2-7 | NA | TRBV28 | TGTGCCTCATCCCAGGGGCTAGCTGACTACGAGCAGTACTTC | CASSQGLADYEQYF
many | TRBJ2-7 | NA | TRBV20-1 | TGCAGTGCCCCACCGAATTTTTCCAGAGACGAGCAGTACTTC | CSAPPNFSRDEQYF
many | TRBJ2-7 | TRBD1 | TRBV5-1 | TGCGCCAGCAGCCAATACCCGGGACAGGCCTACGAGCAGTACTTC | CASSQYPGQAYEQYF
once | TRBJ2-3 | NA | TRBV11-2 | TGTGCCAGCAGCCCGATTAGTGCAGATACGCAGTATTTT | CASSPISADTQYF
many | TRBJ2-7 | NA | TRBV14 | TGTGCCAGCAGCGGGTACGACTACGAGCAGTACTTC | CASSGYDYEQYF
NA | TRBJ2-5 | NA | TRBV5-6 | TGTACCAGCAGCTTGGGGCTGCAAGAGACCCAGTACTTC | CTSSLGLQETQYF
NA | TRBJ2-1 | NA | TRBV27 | TGTGCCAGCAGTTTAGGTCTCAGGGGATGGTACAATGTGCAGTTCTTC | CASSLGLRGWYNVQFF
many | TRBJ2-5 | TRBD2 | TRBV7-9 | TGTGCCAGCAGGGCGGGGGTAGCCGAGACCCAGTACTTC | CASRAGVAETQYF
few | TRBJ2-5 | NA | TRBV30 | TGTGCCTGGAGCCCGGGGATAACGACAGAAGAGACCCAGTACTTC | CAWSPGITTEETQYF
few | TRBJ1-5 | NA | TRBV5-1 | TGCGCCAGCAGCTTGTCAGGATTCAATCAGCCCCAGCATTTT | CASSLSGFNQPQHF
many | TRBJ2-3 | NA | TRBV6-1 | TGTGCCAGCAGTGAAAGTCCTTCAATCGCGGATACGCAGTATTTT | CASSESPSIADTQYF
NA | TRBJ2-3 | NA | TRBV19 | TGTGCCACCGATTTGGGAGATACGCAGTATTTT | CATDLGDTQYF
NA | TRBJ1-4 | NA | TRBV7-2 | TGTGCCATCAGCGACGATGCAGTGGAGGAAGGTGAAAAACTGTTTTTT | CAISDDAVEEGEKLFF
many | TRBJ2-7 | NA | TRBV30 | TGTGCCTGGAGTGTGGGGCCGACCTACGAGCAGTACTTC | CAWSVGPTYEQYF
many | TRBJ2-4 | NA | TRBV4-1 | TGCGCCAGCAGCCAAGTTACGAAAGCCAAAAACATTCAGTACTTC | CASSQVTKAKNIQYF
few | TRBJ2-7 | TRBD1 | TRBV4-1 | TGCGCCAGCAGCCCCCGGACAGGGAGCAGCTTCTACGAGCAGTACTTC | CASSPRTGSSFYEQYF
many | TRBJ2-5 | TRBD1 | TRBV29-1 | TGCAGCGTTGAATGGACAGGGGGCCTGGAGACCCAGTACTTC | CSVEWTGGLETQYF
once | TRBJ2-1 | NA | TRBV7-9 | TGTGCCAGCAGCTTACAGGGCCCCTACGATGAGCAGTTCTTC | CASSLQGPYDEQFF
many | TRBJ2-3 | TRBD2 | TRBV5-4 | TGTGCCAGCAGCGGAGGACTAGCGGAAAGCACAGATACGCAGTATTTT | CASSGGLAESTDTQYF
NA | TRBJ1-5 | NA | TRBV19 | TGTGCCAGTAGTCCCTGGATGGATCAGCCCCAGCATTTT | CASSPWMDQPQHF
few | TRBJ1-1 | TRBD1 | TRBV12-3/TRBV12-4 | TGTGCCAGCAGCACGTCAACAGGGGTTCCTGAAGCTTTCTTT | CASSTSTGVPEAFF
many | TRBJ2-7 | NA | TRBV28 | TGTGCCAGCTGCAAAGTCGGATCCTACGAGCAGTACTTC | CASCKVGSYEQYF
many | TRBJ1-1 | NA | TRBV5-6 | TGTGCCAGCAGCTTGGCCCGGGACACTGAAGCTTTCTTT | CASSLARDTEAFF
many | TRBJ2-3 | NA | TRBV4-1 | TGCGCCAGCAGCCAAGCCCTTCACGCGGATACGCAGTATTTT | CASSQALHADTQYF
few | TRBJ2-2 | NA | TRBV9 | TGTGCCAGCAGCGTAGTGGAGTCCACCGGGGAGCTGTTTTTT | CASSVVESTGELFF
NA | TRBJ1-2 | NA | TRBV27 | TGTGCCAGCAGTCCTACCGTCGGGGATCACTATGGCTACACCTTC | CASSPTVGDHYGYTF
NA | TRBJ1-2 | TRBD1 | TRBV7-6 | TGTGCCAGTAGCTTAGCAAGCCAGGGGGCGTTTGTTGGCTACACCTTC | CASSLASQGAFVGYTF
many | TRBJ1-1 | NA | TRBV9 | TGTGCCAGCAGCGTTGGGGGGGCGTTCGCTGAAGCTTTCTTT | CASSVGGAFAEAFF
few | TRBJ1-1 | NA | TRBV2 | TGTGCCAGCGGGGACACTGAAGCTTTCTTT | CASGDTEAFF
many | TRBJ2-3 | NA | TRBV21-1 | TGTGCCAGCAGCAAGTACATCAGGCAGGCGACGCAGTATTTT | CASSKYIRQATQYF
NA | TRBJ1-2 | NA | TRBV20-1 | TGCAGTGCTAGAGATTCGGGGGTCGGGTATGGCTACACCTTC | CSARDSGVGYGYTF
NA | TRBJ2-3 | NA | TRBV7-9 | TGTGCCAGCAGCCGGACCGACGACTTCTACACAGCTACGCAGTATTTT | CASSRTDDFYTATQYF
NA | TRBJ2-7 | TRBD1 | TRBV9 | TGTGCCAGCAGCCCCTTAAGGGGGACAGGGATCTACGAGCAGTACTTC | CASSPLRGTGIYEQYF
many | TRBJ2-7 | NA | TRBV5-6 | TGTGCCAGCAGCTCGGGGGCTACCTACGAGCAGTACTTC | CASSSGATYEQYF
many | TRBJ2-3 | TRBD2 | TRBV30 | TGTGCCTGGAGTGTACAGGGACTAGCGGCTAGCACAGATACGCAGTATTTT | CAWSVQGLAASTDTQYF
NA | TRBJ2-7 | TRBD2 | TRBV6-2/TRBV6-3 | TGTGCCAGCACCGCGGGGGTCCCTACTACGGGCGAGCAGTACTTC | CASTAGVPTTGEQYF
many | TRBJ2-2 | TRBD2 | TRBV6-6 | TGTGCCAGCAGTGAGCGGGAGCTCCACACCGGGGAGCTGTTTTTT | CASSERELHTGELFF
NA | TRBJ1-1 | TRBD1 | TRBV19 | TGTGCCAGTAGCCCAGGAGGGGGCTGGGGGACTGAAGCTTTCTTT | CASSPGGGWGTEAFF
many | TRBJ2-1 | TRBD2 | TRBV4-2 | TGTGCCAGCAGCCAAGATCGAGCGGGAGGGTCCTACAATGAGCAGTTCTTC | CASSQDRAGGSYNEQFF
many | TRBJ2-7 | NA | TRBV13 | TGTGCCAGCAGCCTGAACGTCGACGAGCAGTACTTC | CASSLNVDEQYF